What follows are 12 T cell receptor beta chains derived from one specimen sequenced in a study of tumor-infiltrating lymphocytes in primary liver carcinoma. TCR beta cDNA came from around 0.5 ug total RNA, primed with a constant-region primer. The TCR beta library was amplified through three nested multiplex PCR rounds in a modified ARM-PCR procedure. Two initial PCR rounds of around 10 cycles each paired TRBV1-TRBV30 forward primers with a C-beta reverse primer. Each CDR3 protein gets one entry after TCRdb re-called the multiplex PCR reads with MiXCR. Of 65,000 to 90,000 distinct CDR3 sequences in the sample, over 60% were seen once. Between about 20 and 30 mg of unsorted bulk tissue served as the source from which RNA and DNA were co-extracted. Specimen: liver tumor tissue from sampling region 1. Subset described: tumor region T1, superior pole. All receptors derive from a man aged 40-55 years with primary liver carcinoma and hepatitis B virus infection.

A note on this clonotype: Because it lacks the conserved phenylalanine or tryptophan at the end, this CDR3 is likely a read error. This chain links TRBV11-1 with TRBJ2-7, with 11 bases matching TRBD1. CDR3 length equals 14 residues. Germline assignment: CDR1 SGHAT and CDR2 FQDESV (reference sequence). The V segment lost 4 bases and the J segment 3 bases; nucleotides outside the gene matches: 2. CDR3 coding DNA: TGTGCCAGCAGCTCTGGGACAGGGGGCTACGAGCAGTACCTC. Its translation: CASSSGTGGYEQYL.

Comment on this clonotype: One end of the junction varies from germline; a read error may be responsible. The CDR3 nucleotides are TGTGCCACTACTACAGGTCAGAGGGACAATGAGCACTTCTTC. Its protein product is CATTTGQRDNEHFF. The chain couples TRBV12-3 or TRBV12-4 to TRBJ2-1, with D possibly TRBD1 on 6 matching bases. This CDR3 spans 14 amino acids.

As concerns this clonotype: Relative to the germline gene, one junction end is altered; a read error may explain this. This chain uses TRBV11-3 with TRBJ2-5; D assignment may be TRBD1 or TRBD2 (5 bases each). From germline, CDR1 is SGHNT and CDR2 YENEEA. The CDR3 is 15 residues long. The CDR3 DNA sequence: TGTGCCAGCAGCCCCAGGATAGGGAGTCAAGGGACCCAATACTTC. This sequence encodes CASSPRIGSQGTQYF.

Regarding this clonotype: This may come from a read error, since a much larger clone is one base off. The rearrangement links TRBV7-3 to TRBJ2-3; unclear D gene. The germline gives CDR1 SGHTA, CDR2 FQGTGA. There are 14 residues in the CDR3. CDR3 DNA: TGTGCCAGCAGCTTAACGAGGAGCGCAGATACGCACTATTTT. It encodes CASSLTRSADTHYF.

The chain's CDR3 is CASSSINGYEQYF. The CDR3 DNA sequence: TGTGCCAGCAGCAGTATCAATGGCTACGAGCAGTACTTC. The chain recombines TRBV5-6 with TRBJ2-7; D is unresolved. V shed 4 bases and J shed 3 bases, with 11 bases lying between them. Germline V gene sequence: CDR1 SGHDT, CDR2 YYEEEE. This CDR3 is built from 13 residues.

Comment on this clonotype: Germline and junction disagree at one end, which may indicate a read error. This chain connects TRBV6-5 to TRBJ2-7; 9 bases match TRBD2. Germline CDR1 MNHEY, CDR2 SVGAGI. CDR3 length: 14 residues. CDR3 residues: CASSGAGGPYEQYF. The CDR3, as DNA: TGTGCCAGCAGTGGGGCGGGAGGGCCCTACGAGCAGTACTTT.

As to this clonotype: The junction and the germline gene differ at one end; a read error may be behind it. The J gene is TRBJ1-2, the V gene TRBV6-1; the D gene is possibly TRBD1 (6 bases). Germline lookup yields CDR1 MNHNS and CDR2 SASEGT. The CDR3 is made up of 13 amino acids. The CDR3: CASSDNRAHGYTF. DNA for the CDR3: TGTGCCAGCAGTGATAACAGGGCGCATGGCTACACGTTC.

On this clonotype: A single base separates this from a much larger clone, so it may be a read error. The chain is built from TRBV5-6 and TRBJ2-2, with 11 nucleotides matching TRBD2. V lost 1 base and J lost 9; bases outside the gene matches: 8. Germline CDR1 and CDR2: SGHDT and YYEEEE. This CDR3 region has 16 residues. The DNA for the CDR3 is TGTGCCAGCAGCTTGTTAGCGGGAGGGTGGACCAGGGAGCTGTTTTTT. Translating it yields CASSLLAGGWTRELFF.

This chain uses TRBV11-2 with TRBJ2-5; D not resolved. Per germline, CDR1 SGHAT and CDR2 FQNNGV. The CDR3 length is 15 residues. Trimming left V 6 bases short and J 3 bases short, with 17 bases between. CDR3 DNA sequence: TGTGCCAGCAGTCCTCAACTAACTCCTGAAGAGACCCAGTACTTC. Translated: CASSPQLTPEETQYF.

This clonotype has a count of ten or more. The J gene is TRBJ2-3, the V gene TRBV28, with 11 bases matching TRBD1. Germline-derived CDR1 and CDR2 are MDHEN and SYDVKM. The ends lost 5 bases at V and 3 bases at J; junction bases unmatched: 4. The CDR3 extends over 15 amino acids. The CDR3 DNA reads as TGTGCCAGCAGTACGGGACAGGGGGAAACAGATACGCAGTATTTT. Translated, it gives CASSTGQGETDTQYF.

A remark on this clonotype: The final CDR3 position lacks the conserved phenylalanine or tryptophan, pointing to a likely read error. The J gene is TRBJ2-5, the V gene TRBV11-2; D might be TRBD2 (5 bases). The CDR3 runs 13 residues. Germline values: CDR1 SGHAT, CDR2 FQNNGV. The CDR3 region has the DNA TGTACCAGCAACTTTAGCGTCGGAGAGACCCAGTACCTC. Translating it yields CTSNFSVGETQYL.

Regarding this clonotype: A much larger clone lies one base from this, so it may be a read error. The chain recombines TRBV28 with TRBJ1-4; 7 bases map to TRBD1. Germline CDR1 is MDHEN and CDR2 is SYDVKM. This CDR3 is built from 13 residues. With V trimmed by 10 bases and J by 4 bases, 6 bases remained unmatched. Here the CDR3 DNA reads TGTGCCATCAGGGGGGAAAATAATGAAAAACTGTTTTTT. It is translated as CAIRGENNEKLFF.